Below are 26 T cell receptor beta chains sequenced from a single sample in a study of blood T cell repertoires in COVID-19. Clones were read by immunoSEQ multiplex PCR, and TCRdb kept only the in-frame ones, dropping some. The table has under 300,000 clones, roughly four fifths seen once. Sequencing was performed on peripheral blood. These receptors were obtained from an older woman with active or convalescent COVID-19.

Here the CDR3 reads CASSQVPGTPNTEAFF. The CDR3 DNA follows: TGCGCCAGCAGCCAAGTCCCCGGGACACCGAACACTGAAGCTTTCTTT. This sequence joins TRBV4-1 and TRBJ1-1; tentative D call: TRBD1 (6 bases). This CDR3 region has 16 residues. Germline V CDR1 and CDR2: MGHRA, YSYEKL. V was trimmed by 1 base and J by 1 base, leaving 13 bases between them.

Here the CDR3 reads CASSWDSRSSGNTIYF. CDR3 nucleotide sequence: TGTGCCAGCAGTTGGGACAGCCGGAGCTCTGGAAACACCATATATTTT. The chain has TRBV6-5 and TRBJ1-3; 7 nucleotides align to TRBD1. There are 16 residues in the CDR3. After removal of 4 bases from V and 0 bases from J, the junction contained 6 bases not matched to a gene. Germline-derived CDR1 and CDR2 are MNHEY and SVGAGI.

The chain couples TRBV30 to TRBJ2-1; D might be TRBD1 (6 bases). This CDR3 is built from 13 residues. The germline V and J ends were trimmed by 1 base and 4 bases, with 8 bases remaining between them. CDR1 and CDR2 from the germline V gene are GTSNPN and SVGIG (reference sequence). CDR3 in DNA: TGTGCCTGGAGTGGACAGGTTTACAATGAGCAGTTCTTC. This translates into CAWSGQVYNEQFF.

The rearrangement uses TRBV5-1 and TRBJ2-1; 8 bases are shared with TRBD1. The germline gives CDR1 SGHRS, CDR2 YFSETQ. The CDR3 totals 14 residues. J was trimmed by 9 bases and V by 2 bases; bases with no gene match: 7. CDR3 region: CASSFGQGSPEQFF. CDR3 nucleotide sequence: TGCGCCAGCAGCTTTGGACAGGGAAGTCCTGAGCAGTTCTTC.

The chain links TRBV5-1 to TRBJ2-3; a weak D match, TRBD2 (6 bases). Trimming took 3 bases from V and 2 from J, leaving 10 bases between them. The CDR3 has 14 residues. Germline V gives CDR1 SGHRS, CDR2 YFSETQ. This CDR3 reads CASSSAGPTDTQYF. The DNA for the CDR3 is TGCGCCAGCAGCTCGGCGGGACCCACAGATACGCAGTATTTT.

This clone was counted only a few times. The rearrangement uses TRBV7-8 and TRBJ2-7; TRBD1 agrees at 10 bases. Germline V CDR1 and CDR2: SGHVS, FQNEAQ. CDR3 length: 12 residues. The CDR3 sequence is CVPRTGGYEQYF. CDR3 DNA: TGTGTCCCGAGGACAGGGGGCTACGAGCAGTACTTC.

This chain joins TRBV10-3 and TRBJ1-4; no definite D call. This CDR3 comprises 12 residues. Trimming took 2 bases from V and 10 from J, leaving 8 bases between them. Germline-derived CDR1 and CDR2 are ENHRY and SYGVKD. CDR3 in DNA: TGTGCCATCAGTGAGGGAGGAGGAAAACTGTTTTTT. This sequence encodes CAISEGGGKLFF.

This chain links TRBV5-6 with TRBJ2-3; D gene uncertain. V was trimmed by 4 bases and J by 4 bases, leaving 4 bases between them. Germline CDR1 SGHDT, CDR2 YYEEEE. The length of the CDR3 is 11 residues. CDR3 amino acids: CASSVADTQYF. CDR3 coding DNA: TGTGCCAGCAGCGTAGCAGATACGCAGTATTTT.

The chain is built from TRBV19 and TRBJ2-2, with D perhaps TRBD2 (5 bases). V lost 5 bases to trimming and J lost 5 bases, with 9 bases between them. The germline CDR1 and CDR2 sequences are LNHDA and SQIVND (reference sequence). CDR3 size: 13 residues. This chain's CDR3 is CASSRTYTGELFF. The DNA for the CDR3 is TGTGCCAGTAGTCGGACTTATACCGGGGAGCTGTTTTTT.

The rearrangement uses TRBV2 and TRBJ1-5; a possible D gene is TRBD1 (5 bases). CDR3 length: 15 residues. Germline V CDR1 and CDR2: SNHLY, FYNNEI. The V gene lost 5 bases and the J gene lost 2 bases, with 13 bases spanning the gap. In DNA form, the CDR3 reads TGTGCCAGCAGTATTCAGGGTGGGGGCAATCAGCCCCAGCATTTT. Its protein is CASSIQGGGNQPQHF.

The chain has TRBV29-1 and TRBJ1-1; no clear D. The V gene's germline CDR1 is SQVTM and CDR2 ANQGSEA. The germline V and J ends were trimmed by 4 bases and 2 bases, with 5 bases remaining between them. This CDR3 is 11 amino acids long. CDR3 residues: CSVAKNTEAFF. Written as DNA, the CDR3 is TGCAGCGTTGCCAAAAACACTGAAGCTTTCTTT.

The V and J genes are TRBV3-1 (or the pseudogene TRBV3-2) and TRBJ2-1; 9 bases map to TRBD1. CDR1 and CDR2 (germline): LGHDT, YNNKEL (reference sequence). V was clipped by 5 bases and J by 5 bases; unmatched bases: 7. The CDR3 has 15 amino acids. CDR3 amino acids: CASSFPGTGNNEQFF. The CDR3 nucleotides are TGTGCCAGCAGCTTCCCCGGGACAGGGAACAATGAGCAGTTCTTC.

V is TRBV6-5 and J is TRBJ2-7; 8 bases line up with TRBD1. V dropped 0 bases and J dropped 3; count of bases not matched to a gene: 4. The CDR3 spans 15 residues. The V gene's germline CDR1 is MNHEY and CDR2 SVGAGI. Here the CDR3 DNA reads TGTGCCAGCAGTTACTCTGACAGGGGCGGCTACGAGCAGTACTTC. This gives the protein CASSYSDRGGYEQYF.

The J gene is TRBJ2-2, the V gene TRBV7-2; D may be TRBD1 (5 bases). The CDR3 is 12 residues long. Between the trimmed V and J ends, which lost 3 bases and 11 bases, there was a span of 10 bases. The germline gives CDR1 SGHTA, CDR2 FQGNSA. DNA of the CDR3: TGTGCCAGCAGCTTGTTTGGGGCAGAGCTGTTTTTT. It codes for CASSLFGAELFF.

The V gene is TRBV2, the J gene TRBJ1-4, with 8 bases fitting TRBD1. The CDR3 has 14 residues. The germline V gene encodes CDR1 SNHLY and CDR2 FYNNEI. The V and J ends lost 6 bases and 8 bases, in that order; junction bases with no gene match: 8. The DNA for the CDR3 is TGTGCCAGCAGCGGACAGGGCATAGCGGAAAAACTGTTTTTT. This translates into CASSGQGIAEKLFF.

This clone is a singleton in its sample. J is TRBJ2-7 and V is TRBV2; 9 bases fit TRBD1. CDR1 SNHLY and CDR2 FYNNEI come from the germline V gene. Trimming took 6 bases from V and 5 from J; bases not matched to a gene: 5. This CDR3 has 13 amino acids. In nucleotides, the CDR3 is TGTGCCAGCAGGGGACAGGGACAGGACGAGCAGTACTTC. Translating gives CASRGQGQDEQYF.

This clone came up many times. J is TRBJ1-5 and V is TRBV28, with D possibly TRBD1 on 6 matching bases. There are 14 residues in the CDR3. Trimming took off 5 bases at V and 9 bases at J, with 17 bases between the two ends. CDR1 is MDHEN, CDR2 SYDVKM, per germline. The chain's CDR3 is CASSPGQNLWPQHF. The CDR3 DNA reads TGTGCCAGCAGTCCCGGACAGAATCTCTGGCCCCAGCATTTT.

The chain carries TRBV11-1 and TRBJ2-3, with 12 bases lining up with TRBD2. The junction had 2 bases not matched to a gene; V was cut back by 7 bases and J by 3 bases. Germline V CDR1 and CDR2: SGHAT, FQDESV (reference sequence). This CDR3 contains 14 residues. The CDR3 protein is CASNLAGGTDTQYF. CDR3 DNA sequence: TGTGCCAGCAACCTAGCGGGGGGGACAGATACGCAGTATTTT.

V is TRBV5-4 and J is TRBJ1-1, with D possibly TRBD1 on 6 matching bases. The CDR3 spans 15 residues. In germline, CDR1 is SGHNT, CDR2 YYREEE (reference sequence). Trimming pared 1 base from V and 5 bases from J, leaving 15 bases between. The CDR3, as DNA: TGTGCCAGCAGCTTGTCAGGACAGAAAAAAACTGAAGCTTTCTTT. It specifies CASSLSGQKKTEAFF.

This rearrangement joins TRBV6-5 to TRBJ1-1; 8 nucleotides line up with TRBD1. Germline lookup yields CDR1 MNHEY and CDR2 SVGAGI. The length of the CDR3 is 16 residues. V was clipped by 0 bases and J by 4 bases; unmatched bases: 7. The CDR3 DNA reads TGTGCCAGCAGTTACTCGACAGGGGCGATGACCACTGAAGCTTTCTTT. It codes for CASSYSTGAMTTEAFF.

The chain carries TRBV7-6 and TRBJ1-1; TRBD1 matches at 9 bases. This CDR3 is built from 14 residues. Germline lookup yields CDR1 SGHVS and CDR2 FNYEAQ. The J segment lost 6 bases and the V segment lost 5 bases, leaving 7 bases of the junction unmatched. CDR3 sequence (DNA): TGTGCCAGCAGCCGCCGACAGGGGGGGGCTGAAGCTTTCTTT. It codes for CASSRRQGGAEAFF.

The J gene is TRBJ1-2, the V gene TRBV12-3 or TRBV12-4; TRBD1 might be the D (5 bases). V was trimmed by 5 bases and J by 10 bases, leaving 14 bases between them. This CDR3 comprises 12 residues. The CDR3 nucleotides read TGTGCCAGCAGTGCCGGGACTAGGACCTACACCTTC. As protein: CASSAGTRTYTF.

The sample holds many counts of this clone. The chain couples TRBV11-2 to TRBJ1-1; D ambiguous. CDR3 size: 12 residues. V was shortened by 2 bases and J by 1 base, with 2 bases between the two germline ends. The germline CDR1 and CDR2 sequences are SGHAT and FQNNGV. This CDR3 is CASSLQNTEAFF. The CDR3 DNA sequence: TGTGCCAGCAGCTTACAGAACACTGAAGCTTTCTTT.

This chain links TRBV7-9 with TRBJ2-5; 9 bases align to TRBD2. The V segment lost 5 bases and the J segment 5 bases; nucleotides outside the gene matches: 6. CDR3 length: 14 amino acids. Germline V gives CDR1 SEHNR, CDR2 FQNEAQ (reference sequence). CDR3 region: CASSPMSGGETQYF. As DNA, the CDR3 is TGTGCCAGCAGCCCAATGAGCGGGGGGGAGACCCAGTACTTC.

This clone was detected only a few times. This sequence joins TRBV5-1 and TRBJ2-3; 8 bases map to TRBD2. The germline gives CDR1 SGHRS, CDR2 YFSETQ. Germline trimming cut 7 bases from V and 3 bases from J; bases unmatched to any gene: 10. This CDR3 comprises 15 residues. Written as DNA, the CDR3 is TGCGCCAGCGCCGGGGGGGCCTCGACGACAGATACGCAGTATTTT. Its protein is CASAGGASTTDTQYF.

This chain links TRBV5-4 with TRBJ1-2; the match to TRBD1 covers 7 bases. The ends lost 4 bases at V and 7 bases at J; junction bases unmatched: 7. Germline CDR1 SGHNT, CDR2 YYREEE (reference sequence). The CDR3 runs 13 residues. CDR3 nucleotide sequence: TGTGCCAGCAGCACCGACAGGGCCCCTGGCTACACCTTC. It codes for CASSTDRAPGYTF.